A single T cell receptor (beta chain) is shown here with its context. Its specificity is not known. This sample is drawn from a study of somatic mutations in cytotoxic T cells in rheumatoid arthritis. The wider study: Selected populations of V beta antibody-stained T cells underwent flow sorting at nearly 100% purity; these encompassed V beta1+ cells subjected to TCRB sequencing.

The junction had 4 bases not matched to a gene; V was cut back by 5 bases and J by 6 bases. Germline V lookup: CDR1 MNHEY, CDR2 SMNVEV (reference sequence). This CDR3 is built from 13 residues. Using immunoSEQ multiplex PCR, the repertoire was profiled, and TCRdb retains in-frame clones only, with some absent. Here the sample spans some 8,700 clones, less than 80% being singletons. Study conclusions and caveats: An increase in CD8+ clonality with age was seen in rheumatoid arthritis patients but not in healthy controls.

The healthy control group was made up of blood donors, who had a median age of approximately 56 years (range roughly 20-75) and were more than 45% female. This TCR derives from a woman in her 50s in good health. V and J are TRBV27 and TRBJ2-1, with 7 bases that match TRBD1. Material for sequencing was CD8+ T cells sorted from blood. The CDR3 is CASSHDRVNEQFF. DNA of the CDR3: TGTGCCAGCAGTCACGACAGGGTCAATGAGCAGTTCTTC.